The 12 T cell receptor beta chains in this list originate from one sample, sequenced in a study of cytomegalovirus exposure and HLA in healthy donors. Both 60 Vbeta primers and 13 Jbeta primers went into the PCR. This table comes from immunoSEQ multiplex PCR, and its TCRdb copy is limited to in-frame clones, with some not included. The table includes around 140,000 clones, roughly 80% detected once. Sequenced: PBMCs. The receptors here all came from a woman aged 45-65 years in good health and CMV-seropositive.

The CDR3 is CASSLRQGMNTEAFF. The CDR3 DNA reads TGTGCCAGCAGTTTGAGACAGGGCATGAACACTGAAGCTTTCTTT. This rearrangement joins TRBV28 to TRBJ1-1; TRBD1 aligns across 7 bases. The V gene's germline CDR1 is MDHEN and CDR2 SYDVKM. J lost 0 bases, V lost 3 bases, and 4 bases had no gene match. There are 15 residues in the CDR3. Looking up the rest from reference TRBV28 and TRBJ1-1 gives the full variable domain: DVKVTQSSRYLVKRTGEKVFLECVQDMDHENMFWYRQDPGLGLRLIYFSYDVKMKEKGDIPEGYSVSREKKERFSLILESASTNQTSMYLCASSLRQGMNTEAFFGQGTRLTVV.

This clone has only one observation. The V gene is TRBV6-1, the J gene TRBJ2-2; D uncertain. V lost 6 bases and J lost 2, with 10 bases in between. The V gene's germline CDR1 is MNHNS and CDR2 SASEGT. CDR3 length: 14 amino acids. The CDR3 DNA reads as TGTGCCAGCAGCATTATCCTAAACACCGGGGAGCTGTTTTTT. Its translation is CASSIILNTGELFF.

In nucleotides, the CDR3 is TGTGCCAGCAGTTACTCGACACTAGCGGGAGTCAATGAGCAGTTCTTC. This sequence encodes CASSYSTLAGVNEQFF. This sequence joins TRBV6-5 and TRBJ2-1; 11 positions agree with TRBD2. This CDR3 has 16 residues. Losses at the gene ends were 0 bases for V and 6 bases for J; bases not matched to a gene: 4. The germline CDR1 and CDR2 sequences are MNHEY and SVGAGI.

The chain recombines TRBV6-5 with TRBJ2-7; D not certain. The V end lost 6 bases, the J end lost 2 bases, and 17 bases lay between the germline ends. Germline loops: CDR1 MNHEY, CDR2 SVGAGI. This CDR3 region has 15 residues. CDR3 DNA: TGTGCCAGCAGCCGCACGGCCAGGAATCCCTACGAGCAGTACTTC. The encoded protein is CASSRTARNPYEQYF.

The chain combines TRBV5-5 with TRBJ1-2, with 10 bases aligning to TRBD1. CDR1 is SGHKS and CDR2 is YYEKEE in the germline V gene (reference sequence). There are 15 residues in the CDR3. V shed 0 bases and J 4 bases; nucleotides not matched to a gene: 3. Here the CDR3 DNA reads TGTGCCAGCAGCTTGGAGGGACAGGGGAGCTATGGCTACACCTTC. This translates into CASSLEGQGSYGYTF.

Here the CDR3 DNA reads TGTGCCAGTAATCAGCCGGGACAGGGGGCCCCCTCCTATAATTCACCCCTCCACTTT. As protein: CASNQPGQGAPSYNSPLHF. The rearrangement uses TRBV19 and TRBJ1-6, with 12 bases fitting TRBD1. J was trimmed by 0 bases and V by 7 bases; bases with no gene match: 10. The germline gives CDR1 LNHDA, CDR2 SQIVND (reference sequence). This CDR3 has 19 amino acids.

The rearrangement uses TRBV5-1 and TRBJ1-5, with a weak D call TRBD1 (6 bases). This CDR3 spans 14 amino acids. Per the germline V gene, CDR1 is SGHRS and CDR2 is YFSETQ. V dropped 4 bases and J dropped 4 bases, with 12 bases sitting between them. CDR3 amino acids: CASSRGQPNQPQHF. CDR3 in DNA: TGCGCCAGCAGCCGCGGACAGCCAAATCAGCCCCAGCATTTT.

The V gene is TRBV5-4, the J gene TRBJ1-4; D is perhaps TRBD1 (6 bases). The CDR3 extends over 15 amino acids. Germline-derived CDR1 and CDR2 are SGHNT and YYREEE (reference sequence). Trimming stripped 0 bases from V and 3 bases from J, with 9 bases between. The CDR3 sequence: CASSLGGQANEKLFF. The CDR3 DNA is TGTGCCAGCAGCTTGGGGGGGCAGGCTAATGAAAAACTGTTTTTT.

The rearrangement uses TRBV7-9 and TRBJ2-5; D might be TRBD1 (7 bases). This CDR3 contains 15 residues. CDR1 is SEHNR and CDR2 is FQNEAQ in the germline V gene (reference sequence). Trimming took 3 bases from V and 10 from J, leaving 21 bases between them. The CDR3 loop reads CASSFYSGEAGGQYF. As DNA, the CDR3 is TGTGCCAGCAGCTTCTATTCGGGGGAGGCAGGGGGCCAGTACTTC.

This clone was counted a few times. The rearrangement joins TRBV6-5 to TRBJ2-3; 11 bases fit TRBD2. The CDR3 spans 15 residues. V shed 5 bases and J 1 base; nucleotides not matched to a gene: 2. Germline V CDR1 and CDR2: MNHEY, SVGAGI. The CDR3 here is CASSPLAGGTDTQYF. As DNA, the CDR3 is TGTGCCAGCAGTCCACTAGCGGGAGGCACAGATACGCAGTATTTT.

The CDR3 coding sequence is TGTGCCAGTAGCAGAGCCGGGACTAGAAATGAGCAGTTCTTC. Amino acids: CASSRAGTRNEQFF. V usage is TRBV19 and J usage is TRBJ2-1, with 8 positions matching TRBD2. This CDR3 has 14 amino acids. V shed 6 bases, J shed 7 bases, and the junction held 8 bases outside the gene matches. Germline V gives CDR1 LNHDA, CDR2 SQIVND (reference sequence).

The chain couples TRBV7-3 to TRBJ1-1; 8 nucleotides line up with TRBD1. Per the germline V gene, CDR1 is SGHTA and CDR2 is FQGTGA. V shed 6 bases and J 6 bases; nucleotides not matched to a gene: 6. This CDR3 contains 13 residues. The DNA of the CDR3 is TGTGCCAGCAGATCGACAGGGGTTCCTGAAGCTTTCTTT. Encoded protein: CASRSTGVPEAFF.